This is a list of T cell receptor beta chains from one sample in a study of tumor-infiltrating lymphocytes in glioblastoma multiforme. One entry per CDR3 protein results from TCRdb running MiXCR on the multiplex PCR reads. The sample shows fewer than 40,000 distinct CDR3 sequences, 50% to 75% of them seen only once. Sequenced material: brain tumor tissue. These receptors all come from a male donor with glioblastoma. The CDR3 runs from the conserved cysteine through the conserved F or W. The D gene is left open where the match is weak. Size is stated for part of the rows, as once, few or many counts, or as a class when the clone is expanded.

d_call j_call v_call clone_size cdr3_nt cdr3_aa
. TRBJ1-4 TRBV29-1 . TGCAGCGTCGGAGCGGGGCGGGATGAAAAACTGTTTTTT CSVGAGRDEKLFF
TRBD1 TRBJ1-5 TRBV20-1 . TGCAGTGCTAGGGACAGGTTATTGTCTCAGCCCCAGCATTTT CSARDRLLSQPQHF
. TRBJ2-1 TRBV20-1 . TGCAGTGCTAAAACCCCTGGACAAAGGGGTAGGAATGAGCAGTTCTTC CSAKTPGQRGRNEQFF
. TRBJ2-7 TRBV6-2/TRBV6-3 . TGTGGCAGCAGTTACAGGGTGGGCTACGAGCAGTACTTC CGSSYRVGYEQYF
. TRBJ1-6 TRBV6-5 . TGTGCCAACAGTCACAACCCTAGTAATTCATCCCTCCACTTT CANSHNPSNSSLHF
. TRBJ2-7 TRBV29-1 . . CSVGPGNREQYF
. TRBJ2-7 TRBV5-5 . TGTGCCAGCAGCTTGAACCCCTCCTATGGGCAGTACTTC CASSLNPSYGQYF
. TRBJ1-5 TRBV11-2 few TGTGCCAGCAGCTTTGACGGGGGGGGTCAGCCCCAGCATTTT CASSFDGGGQPQHF
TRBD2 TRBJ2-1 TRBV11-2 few TGTGCCAGCAGCCCAGGACTAGCGGGAGTCAATGAGCAGTTCTTC CASSPGLAGVNEQFF
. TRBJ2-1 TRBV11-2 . TGTGCCAGCAGCTTAGACGGGAGACACAATGAGCAGTTCTTC CASSLDGRHNEQFF
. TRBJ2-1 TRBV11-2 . TGTGCCAGCAGCTTTGGACTAAGTGAGCAGTTCTTC CASSFGLSEQFF
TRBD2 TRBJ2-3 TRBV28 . TGTGCCCGCAGTATACCTAGCGGGTTAACAGATACGCAGTATTTT CARSIPSGLTDTQYF
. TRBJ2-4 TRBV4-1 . TGCACCAGCAGCCTCCCCGAGGCACTAATAGCCAAAAACATTCAGTACTTC CTSSLPEALIAKNIQYF
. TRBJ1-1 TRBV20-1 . TGCAGTGCTAGAGATATTGGCAATTGGGACGCTGAAGCTTTCTTT CSARDIGNWDAEAFF
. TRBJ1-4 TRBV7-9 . TGTGCCAGCAGCATATTCGGCAGTTCAACTAATGAAAAACTGTTTTTT CASSIFGSSTNEKLFF
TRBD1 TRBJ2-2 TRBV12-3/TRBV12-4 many TGTGCCAGCAGTTCCGGACAGGGACGGACCGGGGAGCTGTTTTTT CASSSGQGRTGELFF
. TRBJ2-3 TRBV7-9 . TGTGCCAGCAGCTTAGAGGGAGTGCCGGTAACAGATACGCAGTATTTT CASSLEGVPVTDTQYF
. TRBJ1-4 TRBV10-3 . TGTGCCATCAGTGAGTGTGATGGTACCGAAAAACTGTTTTTT CAISECDGTEKLFF
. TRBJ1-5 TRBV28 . TGTGCCAGCAGTCAGGACAGCCCTATCAATCAGCCCCAGCATTTT CASSQDSPINQPQHF
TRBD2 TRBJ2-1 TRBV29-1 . TGCGGCGTTATACAAGGTGGGGGGGAGAATGAGCAGTTCTTC CGVIQGGGENEQFF
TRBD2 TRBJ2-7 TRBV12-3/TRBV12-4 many TGTGCCAGCAGTTGGGGACTAGGCGCCTACGAGCAGTACTTC CASSWGLGAYEQYF
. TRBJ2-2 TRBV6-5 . TGTGCCGGCAGTTACTCGGCGCAAGGCAGGGAGCTGTTTTTT CAGSYSAQGRELFF
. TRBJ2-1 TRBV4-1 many TGCGCCAGCAGCCAAGACCGGGATGAGCAGTTCTTC CASSQDRDEQFF
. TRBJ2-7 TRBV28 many TGTGCCAGCAGTTCCGGGGGCGGGGAGTCGTACGAGCAGTACTTC CASSSGGGESYEQYF